Below are 3 T cell receptor beta chains sequenced from a single sample in a study of cytomegalovirus exposure and HLA in healthy donors. Vbeta (60) and Jbeta (13) primers were used in the PCR. The table came from immunoSEQ multiplex PCR; TCRdb's copy has only in-frame clones and leaves some out. The top ten hold about 4.7% of the sample, which has about 120,000 clones, about 10% seen once. The sequenced sample was PBMCs. The receptor set was obtained from a woman younger than 30 in good health and CMV-seropositive.

This clone was seen only a few times. The chain recombines TRBV2 with TRBJ1-2; 8 positions match TRBD1. Germline V lookup: CDR1 SNHLY, CDR2 FYNNEI. There are 13 residues in the CDR3. J gave up 4 bases and V 6 bases, and 4 bases lay outside the gene matches. The CDR3 spells CASRTGTGYGYTF. The DNA of the CDR3 is TGTGCCAGCAGGACCGGGACAGGCTATGGCTACACCTTC.

The chain carries TRBV7-2 and TRBJ1-1; TRBD1 might be the D (6 bases). The V gene's germline CDR1 is SGHTA and CDR2 FQGNSA. The CDR3 is made up of 16 amino acids. The germline V and J ends were trimmed by 5 bases and 1 base, with 17 bases remaining between them. DNA of the CDR3: TGTGCCAGCAGCAAGCGTTCGACAGGTCAGAACACTGAAGCTTTCTTT. Amino acid sequence: CASSKRSTGQNTEAFF.

Points on this clone: The junction does not match germline at one end; this may be a read error. This chain uses TRBV7-7 with TRBJ2-3, with 8 bases matching TRBD2. The CDR3 covers 14 residues. Per the germline V gene, CDR1 is SSHAT and CDR2 is FNYEAQ (reference sequence). The CDR3 DNA reads TGTGCTAGCAGTACGGGGGGGACCACAGATACGCAGTATTTT. Translated, it gives CASSTGGTTDTQYF.